This T cell receptor beta chain stems from a study of T cells in Graves' hyperthyroidism and ophthalmopathy. Researchers amplified the TCR beta CDR3 regions from RNA transcripts. The HTBI primer set was used in a first-round RT-PCR of the TCR CDR3. TCRdb redid the calling of the multiplex PCR reads with MiXCR, one entry per CDR3 protein. Of hundreds of thousands of distinct CDR3 sequences listed, 14% were seen once; the top ten hold roughly 10%. J was trimmed by 5 bases and V by 4 bases; bases with no gene match: 12. The CDR3 runs to 17 residues. The germline V gene encodes CDR1 MGHRA and CDR2 YSYEKL. PBMCs were collected from an approximately 10 ml volume of fresh peripheral blood. This clonotype showed up many times. What it binds is unknown. Whole-study results and caveats: Most clonotypes that expanded in the thyroid above 0.001 also showed up in blood.

Sequencing was carried out using blood. The clonotype was recovered from a woman aged 18-30 years with Graves' hyperthyroidism. This chain links TRBV4-1 with TRBJ2-3; 10 bases are a match to TRBD2. CDR3 coding DNA: TGCGCCAGCAGCCCAGTCCTAGCGGGAGTCCTCGGAGATACGCAGTATTTT. It encodes CASSPVLAGVLGDTQYF.